Sequencing of this T cell receptor (beta chain) was carried out in a study of identical twins. In this sample, this clonotype turned up a few times. The antigen remains unidentified. Findings and caveats of the study: Findings depended on cross-sectional statistics rather than tracking the same donors. Abundant beta clonotypes from cord blood bore fewer insertions; memory repertoires lacked this pattern.

TCRdb called the 5' RACE reads again in MiXCR, with one record for every CDR3 protein. The table has hundreds of thousands of distinct CDR3 sequences, 15% to 20% seen once. This same sample was also part of a study on T cells expressing NK-cell markers. From that second work: Source material for TCR beta repertoires consisted of sorted CD3+CD56+NKG2C+, CD3+CD56+NKG2C- and CD3+CD56-NKG2C+ T cells. In several experiments, sorting was restricted to alpha-beta TCR T cells by an anti-gamma-delta TCR antibody.

The sample comprised PBMCs. This clonotype originated in a young woman in good health.

CDR3 region: CASSVWQGADGELFF. In DNA form, the CDR3 reads TGTGCCAGCAGCGTGTGGCAGGGGGCGGACGGGGAGCTGTTTTTT. The J gene is TRBJ2-2, the V gene TRBV9; 8 bases map to TRBD1. The CDR3 runs 15 residues. After removal of 2 bases from V and 7 bases from J, the junction contained 7 bases not matched to a gene. The germline gives CDR1 SGDLS, CDR2 YYNGEE. The whole variable domain, remainder taken from reference TRBV9 and TRBJ2-2, is DSGVTQTPKHLITATGQRVTLRCSPRSGDLSVYWYQQSLDQGLQFLIQYYNGEERAKGNILERFSAQQFPDLHSELNLSSLELGDSALYFCASSVWQGADGELFFGEGSRLTVL.